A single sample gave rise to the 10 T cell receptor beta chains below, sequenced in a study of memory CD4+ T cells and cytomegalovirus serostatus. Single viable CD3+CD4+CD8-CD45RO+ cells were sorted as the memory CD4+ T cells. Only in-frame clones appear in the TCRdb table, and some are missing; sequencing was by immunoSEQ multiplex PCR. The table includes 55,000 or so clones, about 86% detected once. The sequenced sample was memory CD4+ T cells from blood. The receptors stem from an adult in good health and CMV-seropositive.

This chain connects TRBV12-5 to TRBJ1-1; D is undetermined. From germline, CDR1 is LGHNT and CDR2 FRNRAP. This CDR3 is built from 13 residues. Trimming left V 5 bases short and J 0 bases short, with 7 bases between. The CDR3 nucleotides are TGTGCTAGTGGTCGATCCATGAACACTGAAGCTTTCTTT. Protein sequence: CASGRSMNTEAFF.

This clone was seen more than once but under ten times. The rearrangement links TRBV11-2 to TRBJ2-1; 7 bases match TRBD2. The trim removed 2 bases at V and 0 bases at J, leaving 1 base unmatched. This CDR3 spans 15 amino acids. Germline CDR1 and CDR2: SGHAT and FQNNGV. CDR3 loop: CASSLSGASYNEQFF. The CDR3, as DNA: TGTGCCAGCAGCTTAAGCGGGGCCTCCTACAATGAGCAGTTCTTC.

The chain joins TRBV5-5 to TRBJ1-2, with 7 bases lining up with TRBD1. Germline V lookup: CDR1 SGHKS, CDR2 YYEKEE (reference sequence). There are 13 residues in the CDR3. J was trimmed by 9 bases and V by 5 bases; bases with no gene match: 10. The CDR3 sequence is CASSWAGQERYTF. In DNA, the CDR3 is TGTGCCAGCAGTTGGGCCGGACAGGAGCGCTACACCTTC. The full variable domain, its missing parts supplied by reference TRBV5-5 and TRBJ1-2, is DAGVTQSPTHLIKTRGQQVTLRCSPISGHKSVSWYQQVLGQGPQFIFQYYEKEERGRGNFPDRFSARQFPNYSSELNVNALLLGDSALYLCASSWAGQERYTFGSGTRLTVV.

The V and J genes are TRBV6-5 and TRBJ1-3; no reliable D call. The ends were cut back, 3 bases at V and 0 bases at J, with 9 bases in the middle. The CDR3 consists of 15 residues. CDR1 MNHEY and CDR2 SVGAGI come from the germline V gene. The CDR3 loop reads CASSYSIASGNTIYF. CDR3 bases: TGTGCCAGCAGTTATTCGATCGCCTCTGGAAACACCATATATTTT.

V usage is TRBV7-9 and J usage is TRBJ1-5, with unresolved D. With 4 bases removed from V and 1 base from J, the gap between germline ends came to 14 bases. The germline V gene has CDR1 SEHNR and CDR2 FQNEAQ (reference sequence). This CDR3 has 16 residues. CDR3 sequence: CASSSDSARSNQPQHF. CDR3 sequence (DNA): TGTGCCAGCAGCTCCGACTCGGCTAGGAGCAATCAGCCCCAGCATTTT.

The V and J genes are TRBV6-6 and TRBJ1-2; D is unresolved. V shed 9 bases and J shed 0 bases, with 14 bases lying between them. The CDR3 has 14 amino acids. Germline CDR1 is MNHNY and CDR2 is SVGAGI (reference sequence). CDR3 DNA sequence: TGTGCCAGTTTCCGGGGAGGGTCTAACTATGGCTACACCTTC. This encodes CASFRGGSNYGYTF.

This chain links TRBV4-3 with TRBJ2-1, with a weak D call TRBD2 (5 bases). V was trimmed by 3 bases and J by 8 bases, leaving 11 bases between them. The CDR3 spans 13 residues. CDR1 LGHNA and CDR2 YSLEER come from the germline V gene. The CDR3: CASSQARGYEQFF. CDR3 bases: TGCGCCAGCAGCCAGGCCAGAGGGTATGAGCAGTTCTTC.

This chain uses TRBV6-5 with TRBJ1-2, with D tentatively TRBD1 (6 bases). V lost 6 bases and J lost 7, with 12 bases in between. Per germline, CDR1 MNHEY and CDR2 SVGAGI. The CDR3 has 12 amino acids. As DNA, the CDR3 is TGTGCCAGCAGGGGAACAGGGTCTGGCTACACCTTC. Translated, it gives CASRGTGSGYTF.

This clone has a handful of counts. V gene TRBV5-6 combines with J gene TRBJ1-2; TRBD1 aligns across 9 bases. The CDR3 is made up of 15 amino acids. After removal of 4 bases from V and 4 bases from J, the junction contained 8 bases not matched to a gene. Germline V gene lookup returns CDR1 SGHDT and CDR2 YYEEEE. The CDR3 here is CASSPNRGRGYGYTF. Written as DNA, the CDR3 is TGTGCCAGCAGCCCCAACAGGGGGCGCGGCTATGGCTACACCTTC.

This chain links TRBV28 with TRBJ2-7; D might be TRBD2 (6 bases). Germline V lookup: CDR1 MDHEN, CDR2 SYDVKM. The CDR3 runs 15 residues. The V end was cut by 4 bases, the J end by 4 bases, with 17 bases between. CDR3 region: CASSSDRDWEYEQYF. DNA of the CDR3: TGTGCCAGCAGTTCAGACCGGGACTGGGAATACGAGCAGTACTTC.